A single sample gave rise to the 18 T cell receptor beta chains below, sequenced in a study of cytomegalovirus exposure and HLA in healthy donors. PCR employed 60 Vbeta and 13 Jbeta primers. TCRdb keeps only in-frame clones here, not all; method: immunoSEQ multiplex PCR. Among about 200,000 clones listed, roughly four fifths were seen once. The specimen sequenced was PBMCs. The source is a woman aged 18-35 years in good health and CMV-seronegative.

V gene TRBV18 combines with J gene TRBJ1-1; D is possibly TRBD1 (6 bases). CDR1 and CDR2 from the germline V gene are KGHSH and LQKENI. With 2 bases removed from V and 1 base from J, the gap between germline ends came to 14 bases. The CDR3 is 16 residues long. CDR3 residues: CASSPWVGTQNTEAFF. The CDR3 nucleotides read TGTGCCAGCTCACCATGGGTAGGGACACAGAACACTGAAGCTTTCTTT.

The chain recombines TRBV5-1 with TRBJ2-7, with 8 bases fitting TRBD2. With 3 bases clipped from V and 3 bases from J, the junction kept 8 bases outside the gene matches. The CDR3 sequence is 15 residues long. Germline CDR1 SGHRS, CDR2 YFSETQ. DNA of the CDR3: TGCGCCAGCAGCTGGGGGAGCGGGAGTTTCTACGAGCAGTACTTC. This codes for CASSWGSGSFYEQYF.

This chain connects TRBV6-1 to TRBJ2-7; 9 positions match TRBD2. Germline V lookup: CDR1 MNHNS, CDR2 SASEGT. The CDR3 consists of 13 residues. The junction had 6 bases not matched to a gene; V was cut back by 8 bases and J by 4 bases. The CDR3 region is CASRSSGSYEQYF. The CDR3, as DNA: TGTGCCAGCCGGAGTAGCGGGAGTTACGAGCAGTACTTC.

This sequence joins TRBV25-1 and TRBJ1-1, with D maybe TRBD1 (5 bases). The CDR3 has 14 amino acids. V lost 4 bases, J lost 1 base, and 10 bases lay in between. CDR1 and CDR2 from the germline V gene are MGHDK and SYGVNS. CDR3 sequence reads: CASSARQGNTEAFF. CDR3 bases: TGTGCCAGCAGTGCACGTCAGGGGAACACTGAAGCTTTCTTT.

The rearrangement joins TRBV10-2 to TRBJ2-1, with D maybe TRBD2 (5 bases). CDR3 length: 12 residues. The V end lost 6 bases, the J end lost 6 bases, and 9 bases lay between the germline ends. Per the germline V gene, CDR1 is WSHSY and CDR2 is SAAADI. The CDR3 nucleotides read TGCGCCAGCAGGCTAGAGGGCAATGAGCAGTTCTTC. This translates into CASRLEGNEQFF.

V is TRBV5-1 and J is TRBJ2-1; 8 bases map to TRBD2. Germline V gene lookup returns CDR1 SGHRS and CDR2 YFSETQ. Trimming took 0 bases from V and 7 from J; bases not matched to a gene: 9. The CDR3 contains 16 residues. The CDR3 loop reads CASSLAGAGGWNEQFF. CDR3 nucleotide sequence: TGCGCCAGCAGCTTGGCCGGGGCGGGAGGTTGGAATGAGCAGTTCTTC.

V is TRBV4-3 and J is TRBJ1-4; 7 bases agree with TRBD1. CDR1 and CDR2 (germline): LGHNA, YSLEER. The CDR3 runs to 17 residues. Trimming took 1 base from V and 5 from J; bases not matched to a gene: 10. The CDR3 region is CASSQGGYRGANEKLFF. In DNA, the CDR3 is TGCGCCAGCAGCCAAGGGGGATACAGGGGCGCGAATGAAAAACTGTTTTTT.

V usage is TRBV7-8 and J usage is TRBJ2-1; 8 bases are a match to TRBD1. The CDR3 totals 17 residues. The trim removed 2 bases at V and 0 bases at J, leaving 6 bases unmatched. Germline V gene lookup returns CDR1 SGHVS and CDR2 FQNEAQ. CDR3 DNA sequence: TGTGCCAGCAGCTTACTCGGACAGGGCAACTCCTACAATGAGCAGTTCTTC. This encodes CASSLLGQGNSYNEQFF.

This clone was counted a single time. The genes are TRBV4-2 and TRBJ2-3, with D hard to call. This CDR3 is built from 13 residues. Germline V gene sequence: CDR1 LGHNA, CDR2 YNFKEQ. Trimming removed 1 base from V and 3 bases from J, with 5 bases in between. The CDR3 sequence is CASSQAETDTQYF. In DNA, the CDR3 is TGTGCCAGCAGCCAAGCGGAGACAGATACGCAGTATTTT.

V and J are TRBV6-5 and TRBJ2-2, with 8 bases matching TRBD1. CDR3 size: 15 residues. V lost 7 bases and J lost 1; bases outside the gene matches: 5. The germline V gene has CDR1 MNHEY and CDR2 SVGAGI. The CDR3 DNA reads as TGTGCCAGCAACGGACAGGGTATGAACACCGGGGAGCTGTTTTTT. Its protein product is CASNGQGMNTGELFF.

The rearrangement links TRBV10-2 to TRBJ1-2, with 9 nucleotides matching TRBD1. This CDR3 spans 17 amino acids. Germline trimming cut 4 bases from V and 4 bases from J; bases unmatched to any gene: 13. CDR1 is WSHSY and CDR2 is SAAADI in the germline V gene. Here the CDR3 DNA reads TGCGCCAGCAGTGGGGGGACAGGGACAATTTTCGGCTATGGCTACACCTTC. The encoded protein is CASSGGTGTIFGYGYTF.

This clone occurred a few times. The chain combines TRBV4-2 with TRBJ1-1; TRBD1 matches at 7 bases. The V and J ends lost 8 bases and 3 bases, in that order; junction bases with no gene match: 6. Germline values: CDR1 LGHNA, CDR2 YNFKEQ. The CDR3 covers 13 residues. CDR3 nucleotides: TGTGCCAGCGGGGACAGCGATTACACTGAAGCTTTCTTT. Its translation: CASGDSDYTEAFF.

The V gene is TRBV4-3, the J gene TRBJ2-2; 8 bases map to TRBD2. V lost 3 bases to trimming and J lost 6 bases; unmatched junction nucleotides: 9. CDR1 and CDR2 from the germline V gene are LGHNA and YSLEER. CDR3 length: 16 amino acids. DNA for the CDR3: TGCGCCAGCAGCCAGGAGGGACTAGTGACGGCCGGGGAGCTGTTTTTT. Translated, it gives CASSQEGLVTAGELFF.

Only a few counts were recorded for this clone. This chain links TRBV4-3 with TRBJ1-2, with a possible D match to TRBD1 (5 bases). The CDR3 sequence is 15 residues long. Germline values: CDR1 LGHNA, CDR2 YSLEER. V gave up 0 bases and J gave up 4 bases, with 12 bases separating them. Here the CDR3 reads CASSQDAGLSYGYTF. CDR3 bases: TGCGCCAGCAGCCAAGATGCAGGGTTGAGCTATGGCTACACCTTC.

The chain combines TRBV7-6 with TRBJ2-1, with D possibly matching TRBD2 (7 bases). Germline loops: CDR1 SGHVS, CDR2 FNYEAQ. Trimming removed 1 base from V and 12 bases from J, with 22 bases in between. This CDR3 has 16 amino acids. The CDR3 loop is CASSLEGGVPPTGQFF. CDR3 DNA sequence: TGTGCCAGCAGCTTAGAGGGGGGGGTGCCTCCGACGGGGCAGTTCTTC.

This rearrangement joins TRBV6-5 to TRBJ2-1; D unresolved. The length of the CDR3 is 16 residues. Trimming removed 2 bases from V and 6 bases from J, with 17 bases in between. Germline values: CDR1 MNHEY, CDR2 SVGAGI. The CDR3 DNA reads TGTGCCAGCAGTTACAATGAAGGTAGTAGCAGCAATGAGCAGTTCTTC. Amino acids: CASSYNEGSSSNEQFF.

This clone was observed once. The rearrangement links TRBV6-4 to TRBJ1-1; D gene uncertain. CDR1 is MRHNA, CDR2 SNTAGT, per germline. The CDR3 sequence is 15 residues long. The V gene lost 5 bases and the J gene lost 5 bases, with 18 bases spanning the gap. The CDR3: CASSRAGEVGTEAFF. The CDR3 DNA reads TGTGCCAGCAGTCGGGCGGGAGAAGTGGGAACTGAAGCTTTCTTT.

This chain links TRBV7-2 with TRBJ2-7; 7 nucleotides agree with TRBD1. CDR1 and CDR2 from the germline V gene are SGHTA and FQGNSA. V was clipped by 5 bases and J by 6 bases; unmatched bases: 4. The CDR3 runs to 12 residues. CDR3 amino acids: CASSRDRSEQYF. CDR3 nucleotide sequence: TGTGCCAGCAGCCGGGACAGATCCGAGCAGTACTTC.